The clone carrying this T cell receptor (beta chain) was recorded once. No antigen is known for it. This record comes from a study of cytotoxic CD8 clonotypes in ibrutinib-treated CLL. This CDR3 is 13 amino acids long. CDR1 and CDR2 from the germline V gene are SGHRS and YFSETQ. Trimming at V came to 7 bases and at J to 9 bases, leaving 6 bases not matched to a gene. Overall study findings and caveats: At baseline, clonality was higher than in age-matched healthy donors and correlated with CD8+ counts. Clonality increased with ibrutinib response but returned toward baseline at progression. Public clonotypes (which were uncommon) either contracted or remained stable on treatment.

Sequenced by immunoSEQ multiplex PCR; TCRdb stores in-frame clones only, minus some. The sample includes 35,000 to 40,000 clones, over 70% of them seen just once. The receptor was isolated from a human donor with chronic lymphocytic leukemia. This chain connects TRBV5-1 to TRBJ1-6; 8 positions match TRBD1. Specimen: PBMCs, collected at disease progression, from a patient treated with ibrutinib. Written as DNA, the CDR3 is TGCGCCAGCCAGGGGGCAGTGGGTTCACCCCTCCACTTT. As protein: CASQGAVGSPLHF.